A selection of T cell receptor beta chains follows, all from one sample in a study of blood T cell repertoires in COVID-19. Data came from immunoSEQ multiplex PCR; TCRdb stores just in-frame clones and leaves some out. The data contain 130,000 to 150,000 clones, around 80% of them singletons. The source material was peripheral blood. The origin of the receptors is a human donor in a cohort sampled during active COVID-19. The CDR3 runs from the conserved cysteine through the conserved F or W. The D gene is left open where the match is weak. Part of the rows lack a size; the others show once, few, many or a class for expanded clones.

clone_size	v_call	d_call	j_call	cdr3_aa	cdr3_nt
once	TRBV27	-	TRBJ1-1	CASSFLAGVNTEAFF	TGTGCCAGCAGTTTCCTAGCAGGGGTGAACACTGAAGCTTTCTTT
-	TRBV5-1	-	TRBJ2-1	CASSLVTSYNEQFF	TGCGCCAGCAGCTTGGTGACTTCCTACAATGAGCAGTTCTTC
-	TRBV3-1/TRBV3-2	-	TRBJ2-1	CASSQARTNYNEQFF	TGTGCCAGCAGCCAAGCAAGGACTAACTACAATGAGCAGTTCTTC
once	TRBV19	TRBD1	TRBJ2-3	CASTETGVRTDTQYF	TGTGCCAGTACGGAAACAGGGGTCCGCACAGATACGCAGTATTTT
-	TRBV7-2	TRBD2	TRBJ2-5	CASSLAGTSGVKETQYF	TGTGCCAGCAGCTTAGCCGGGACTAGCGGGGTGAAAGAGACCCAGTACTTC
-	TRBV7-2	TRBD2	TRBJ2-5	CASRVAGGQETQYF	TGTGCCAGCAGAGTAGCGGGGGGGCAAGAGACCCAGTACTTC
-	TRBV19	TRBD1	TRBJ1-2	CASSRDRGTGYTF	TGTGCCAGTAGCCGGGACAGGGGGACTGGCTACACCTTC
-	TRBV28	-	TRBJ1-4	CASRTGNEKLFF	TGTGCCAGTAGGACGGGGAATGAAAAACTGTTTTTT
-	TRBV27	-	TRBJ2-2	CASSLSDSGGELFF	TGTGCCAGCAGTTTGAGTGATAGCGGTGGGGAGCTGTTTTTT
-	TRBV6-5	-	TRBJ2-7	CASSYADRIHEQYF	TGTGCCAGCAGTTATGCGGACAGAATCCACGAGCAGTACTTC
-	TRBV20-1	-	TRBJ1-2	CSATSGTF	TGCAGTGCCACCTCGGGAACCTTC
-	TRBV24-1	-	TRBJ1-5	CATNSGNQPQHF	TGTGCCACCAATAGCGGCAATCAGCCCCAGCATTTT
-	TRBV6-6	TRBD1	TRBJ2-7	CASSPLGTGGRNEQYF	TGTGCCAGCAGTCCATTGGGGACAGGGGGGCGAAACGAGCAGTACTTC
-	TRBV11-1	-	TRBJ2-2	CASKASNTGELFF	TGTGCCAGCAAAGCATCGAACACCGGGGAGCTGTTTTTT
few	TRBV4-2	TRBD1	TRBJ1-4	CASSQGTGALEKLFF	TGTGCCAGCAGCCAGGGAACAGGGGCCCTTGAAAAACTGTTTTTT
-	TRBV29-1	TRBD2	TRBJ2-3	CSVVRDYSDTQYF	TGCAGCGTTGTGCGGGACTATTCAGATACGCAGTATTTT
-	TRBV4-1	TRBD1	TRBJ2-7	CASSRRQGAHEQYF	TGCGCCAGCAGCCGGAGACAGGGGGCCCACGAGCAGTACTTC
-	TRBV4-3	-	TRBJ2-2	CASSHDRNTGELFF	TGCGCCAGCAGCCACGACAGGAACACCGGGGAGCTGTTTTTT
-	TRBV15	-	TRBJ2-1	CATAPTGPRDEQFF	TGTGCCACCGCTCCTACAGGGCCTCGGGATGAGCAGTTCTTC
-	TRBV7-2	TRBD1	TRBJ1-2	CASSLPGQEGYTF	TGTGCCAGCAGCCTGCCGGGACAGGAAGGCTACACCTTC
-	TRBV9	TRBD2	TRBJ2-2	CASSVWASGEGELFF	TGTGCCAGCAGCGTATGGGCTAGCGGGGAGGGGGAGCTGTTTTTT
few	TRBV29-1	-	TRBJ1-5	CSVAGQNNQPQHF	TGCAGCGTCGCTGGACAGAATAATCAGCCCCAGCATTTT
-	TRBV9	-	TRBJ1-2	CASSPQGDNYGYTF	TGTGCCAGCAGCCCACAAGGGGATAACTATGGCTACACCTTC
-	TRBV5-1	TRBD2	TRBJ2-7	CASSYGTRIDEQYF	TGCGCCAGCAGCTACGGGACTAGGATAGACGAGCAGTACTTC
-	TRBV4-3	-	TRBJ2-3	CASSQESGGRTDTQYF	TGCGCCAGCAGCCAAGAATCGGGCGGGCGTACAGATACGCAGTATTTT